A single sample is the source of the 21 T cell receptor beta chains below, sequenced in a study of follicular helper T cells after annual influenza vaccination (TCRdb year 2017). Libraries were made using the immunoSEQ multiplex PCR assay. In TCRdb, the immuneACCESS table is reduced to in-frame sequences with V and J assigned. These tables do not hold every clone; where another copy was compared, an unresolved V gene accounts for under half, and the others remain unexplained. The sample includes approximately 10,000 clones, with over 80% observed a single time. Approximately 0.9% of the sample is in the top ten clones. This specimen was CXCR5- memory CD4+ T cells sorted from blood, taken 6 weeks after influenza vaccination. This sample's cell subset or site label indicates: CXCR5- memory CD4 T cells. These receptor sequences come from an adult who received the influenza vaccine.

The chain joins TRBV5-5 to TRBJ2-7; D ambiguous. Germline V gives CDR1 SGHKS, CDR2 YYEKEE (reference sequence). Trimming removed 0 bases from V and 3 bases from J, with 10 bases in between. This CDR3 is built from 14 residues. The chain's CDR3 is CASSLEGGNYEQYF. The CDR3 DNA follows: TGTGCCAGCAGCTTGGAAGGCGGTAACTACGAGCAGTACTTC.

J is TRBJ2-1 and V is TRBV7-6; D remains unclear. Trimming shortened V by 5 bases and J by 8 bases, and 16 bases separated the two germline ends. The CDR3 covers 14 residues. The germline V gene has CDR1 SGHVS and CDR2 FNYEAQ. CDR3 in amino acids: CASSPVGPTDEQFF. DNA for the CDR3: TGTGCCAGCAGCCCCGTCGGGCCGACGGATGAGCAGTTCTTC. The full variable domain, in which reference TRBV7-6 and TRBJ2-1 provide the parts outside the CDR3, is GAGVSQSPRYKVTKRGQDVALRCDPISGHVSLYWYRQALGQGPEFLTYFNYEAQQDKSGLPNDRFSAERPEGSISTLTIQRTEQRDSAMYRCASSPVGPTDEQFFGPGTRLTVL.

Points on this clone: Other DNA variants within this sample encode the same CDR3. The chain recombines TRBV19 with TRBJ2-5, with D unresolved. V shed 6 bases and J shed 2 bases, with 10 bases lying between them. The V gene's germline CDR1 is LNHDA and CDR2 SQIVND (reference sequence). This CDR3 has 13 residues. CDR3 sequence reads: CASRDLGQETQYF. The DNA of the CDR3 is TGTGCCAGTAGGGATTTAGGTCAAGAGACCCAGTACTTC.

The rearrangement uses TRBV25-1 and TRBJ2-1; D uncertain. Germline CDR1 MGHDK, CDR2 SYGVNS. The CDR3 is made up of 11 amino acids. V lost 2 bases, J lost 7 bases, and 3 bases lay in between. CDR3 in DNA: TGTGCCAGCAGTGAAACGAATGAGCAGTTCTTC. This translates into CASSETNEQFF.

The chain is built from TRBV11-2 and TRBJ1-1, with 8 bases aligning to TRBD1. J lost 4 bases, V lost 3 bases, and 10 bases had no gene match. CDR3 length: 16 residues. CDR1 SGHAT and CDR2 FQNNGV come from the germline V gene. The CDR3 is CASSFGTGSTLTEAFF. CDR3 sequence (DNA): TGTGCCAGCAGCTTTGGGACAGGTAGCACCCTCACTGAAGCTTTCTTT.

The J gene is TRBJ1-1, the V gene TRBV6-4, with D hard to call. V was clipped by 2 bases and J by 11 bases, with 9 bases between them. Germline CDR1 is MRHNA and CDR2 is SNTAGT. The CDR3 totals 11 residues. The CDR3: CASSDGYLAFF. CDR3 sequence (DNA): TGTGCCAGCAGTGACGGCTACCTGGCTTTCTTT.

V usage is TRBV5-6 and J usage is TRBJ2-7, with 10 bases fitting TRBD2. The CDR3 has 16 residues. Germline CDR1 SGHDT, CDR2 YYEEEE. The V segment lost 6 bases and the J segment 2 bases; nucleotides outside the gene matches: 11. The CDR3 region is CASTLKLAGLTYEQYF. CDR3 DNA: TGTGCCAGCACCTTAAAACTAGCGGGGCTGACCTACGAGCAGTACTTC.

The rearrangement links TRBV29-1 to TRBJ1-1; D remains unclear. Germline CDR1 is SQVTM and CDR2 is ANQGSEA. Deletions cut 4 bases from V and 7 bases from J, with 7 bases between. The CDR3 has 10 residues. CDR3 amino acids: CSVVDYEAFF. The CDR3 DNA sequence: TGCAGCGTTGTAGACTATGAAGCTTTCTTT.

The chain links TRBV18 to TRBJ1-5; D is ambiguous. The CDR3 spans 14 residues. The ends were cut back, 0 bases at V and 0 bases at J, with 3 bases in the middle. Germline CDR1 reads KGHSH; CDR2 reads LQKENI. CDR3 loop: CASSPPLSNQPQHF. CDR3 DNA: TGTGCCAGCTCACCACCCCTTAGCAATCAGCCCCAGCATTTT.

The CDR3 loop is CASSSGTGVSETQYF. Here the CDR3 DNA reads TGTGCCAGCAGCTCCGGGACAGGGGTATCAGAGACCCAGTACTTC. The chain links TRBV11-2 to TRBJ2-5; 10 bases map to TRBD1. The CDR3 is 15 residues long. V was pared by 4 bases and J by 4 bases, with 6 bases of the junction left unmatched. Germline CDR1 is SGHAT and CDR2 is FQNNGV.

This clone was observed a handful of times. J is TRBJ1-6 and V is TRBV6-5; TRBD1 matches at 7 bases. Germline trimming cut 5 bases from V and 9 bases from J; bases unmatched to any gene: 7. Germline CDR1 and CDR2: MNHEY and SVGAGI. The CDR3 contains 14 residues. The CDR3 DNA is TGTGCCAGCAGTCGACAGGGTTTTGGTTCACCCCTCCACTTT. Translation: CASSRQGFGSPLHF.

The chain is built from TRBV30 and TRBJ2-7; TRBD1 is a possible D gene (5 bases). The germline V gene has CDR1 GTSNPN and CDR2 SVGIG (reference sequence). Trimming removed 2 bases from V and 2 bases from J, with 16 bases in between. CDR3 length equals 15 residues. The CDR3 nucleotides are TGTGCCTGGAGTCTCGGGTCTCAGGGCACCTACGAGCAGTACTTC. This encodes CAWSLGSQGTYEQYF.

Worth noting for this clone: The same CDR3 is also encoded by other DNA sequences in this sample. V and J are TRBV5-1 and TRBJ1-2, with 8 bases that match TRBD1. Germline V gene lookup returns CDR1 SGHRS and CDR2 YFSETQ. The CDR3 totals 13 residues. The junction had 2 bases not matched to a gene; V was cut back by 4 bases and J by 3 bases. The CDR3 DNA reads TGCGCCAGCAGCGAACAGGGGGACTATGGCTACACCTTC. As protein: CASSEQGDYGYTF. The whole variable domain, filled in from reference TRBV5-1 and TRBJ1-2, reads KAGVTQTPRYLIKTRGQQVTLSCSPISGHRSVSWYQQTPGQGLQFLFEYFSETQRNKGNFPGRFSGRQFSNSRSEMNVSTLELGDSALYLCASSEQGDYGYTFGSGTRLTVV.

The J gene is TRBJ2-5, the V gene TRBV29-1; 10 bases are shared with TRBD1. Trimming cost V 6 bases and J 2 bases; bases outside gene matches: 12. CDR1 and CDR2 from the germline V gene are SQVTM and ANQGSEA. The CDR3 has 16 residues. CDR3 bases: TGCAGCGTAGCAGGACAGGGGGGCCATAATCAAGAGACCCAGTACTTC. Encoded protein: CSVAGQGGHNQETQYF.

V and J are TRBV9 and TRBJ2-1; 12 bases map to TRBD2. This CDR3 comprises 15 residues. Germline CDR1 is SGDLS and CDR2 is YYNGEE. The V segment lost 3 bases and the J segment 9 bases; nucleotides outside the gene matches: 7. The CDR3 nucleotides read TGTGCCAGCAGCGCGAGGACTAGCGGGGTCGCTGAGCAGTTCTTC. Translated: CASSARTSGVAEQFF. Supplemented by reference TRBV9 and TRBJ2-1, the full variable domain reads DSGVTQTPKHLITATGQRVTLRCSPRSGDLSVYWYQQSLDQGLQFLIQYYNGEERAKGNILERFSAQQFPDLHSELNLSSLELGDSALYFCASSARTSGVAEQFFGPGTRLTVL.

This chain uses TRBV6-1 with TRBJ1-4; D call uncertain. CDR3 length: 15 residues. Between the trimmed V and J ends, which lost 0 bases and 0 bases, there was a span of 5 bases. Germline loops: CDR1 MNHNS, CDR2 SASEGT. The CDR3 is CASSEAPTTNEKLFF. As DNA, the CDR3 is TGTGCCAGCAGTGAAGCGCCCACAACTAATGAAAAACTGTTTTTT.

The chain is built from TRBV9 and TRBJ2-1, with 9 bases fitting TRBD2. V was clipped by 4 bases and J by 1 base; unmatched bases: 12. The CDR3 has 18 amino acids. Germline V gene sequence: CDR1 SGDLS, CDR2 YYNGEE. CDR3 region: CASSPRLGREGSYNEQFF. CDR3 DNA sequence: TGTGCCAGCAGCCCGAGGTTGGGGCGGGAGGGTTCCTACAATGAGCAGTTCTTC.

The CDR3 DNA reads TGTGCCAGTAGTCCTCGACACAACCAAGAGACCCAGTACTTC. Its translation: CASSPRHNQETQYF. The J gene is TRBJ2-5, the V gene TRBV19; D unresolved. CDR3 size: 14 residues. Trimming took off 5 bases at V and 0 bases at J, with 10 bases between the two ends. Germline V gene lookup returns CDR1 LNHDA and CDR2 SQIVND (reference sequence).

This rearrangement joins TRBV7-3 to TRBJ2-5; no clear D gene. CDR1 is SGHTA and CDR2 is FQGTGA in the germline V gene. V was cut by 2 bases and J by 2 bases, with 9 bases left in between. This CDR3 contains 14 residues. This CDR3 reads CASSLLAGQETQYF. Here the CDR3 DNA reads TGTGCCAGCAGCTTATTGGCAGGACAAGAGACCCAGTACTTC.

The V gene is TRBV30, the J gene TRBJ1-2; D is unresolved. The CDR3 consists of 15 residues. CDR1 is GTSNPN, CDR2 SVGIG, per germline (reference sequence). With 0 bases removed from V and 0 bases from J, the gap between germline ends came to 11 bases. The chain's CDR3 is CAWSVQLASNYGYTF. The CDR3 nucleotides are TGTGCCTGGAGTGTGCAGTTAGCTTCTAACTATGGCTACACCTTC.

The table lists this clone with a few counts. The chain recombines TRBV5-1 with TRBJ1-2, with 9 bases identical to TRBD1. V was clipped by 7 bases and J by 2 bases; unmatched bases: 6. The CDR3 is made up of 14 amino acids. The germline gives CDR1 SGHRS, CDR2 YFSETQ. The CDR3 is CASSTTGGNYGYTF. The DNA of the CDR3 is TGCGCCAGCTCCACGACAGGGGGAAACTATGGCTACACCTTC.